These T cell receptor beta chains were read from a single sample in a study of blood T cell repertoires in COVID-19. Assay used: immunoSEQ multiplex PCR; TCRdb lists only in-frame clones, some missing. In the table there are some 210,000 clones, more than 70% of which are singletons. The sequencing input was peripheral blood. These receptor sequences come from a man in his forties or fifties with active or convalescent COVID-19. Each CDR3 is given with its conserved first and last residue. The D gene is left open where the match is weak. Some rows mark clone size as missing; the rest say once, few, many or name a class of expanded clone.

cdr3_nt,cdr3_aa,clone_size,j_call,d_call,v_call
TGCGCCAGCAGCCAAGAGACTACCTCGGCGGGGAATGAGCAGTTCTTC,CASSQETTSAGNEQFF,-,TRBJ2-1,-,TRBV4-1
TGTGCCCAAGGAGGCCACGAAGGGTCCCTCCACTTT,CAQGGHEGSLHF,-,TRBJ1-6,-,TRBV30
TGTGCCAGCAGCTTAGCTCGGGAGGAGCAGTTCTTC,CASSLAREEQFF,-,TRBJ2-1,-,TRBV7-6
TGTGCCAGCAGCCAAGTGGACAGGGCGACTGAAGCTTTCTTT,CASSQVDRATEAFF,-,TRBJ1-1,TRBD1,TRBV3-1/TRBV3-2
TGCAGCGTTGGGACAGGGCTGGCAGATACGCAGTATTTT,CSVGTGLADTQYF,-,TRBJ2-3,TRBD1,TRBV29-1
TGCGCCAGCAGCACAGACCCGGGACAGGGGGCGCGAGGCTACACCTTC,CASSTDPGQGARGYTF,-,TRBJ1-2,TRBD1,TRBV5-1
TGTGCCAGCAGCTTATGGACAGGGGTTAAGGATCAGCCCCAGCATTTT,CASSLWTGVKDQPQHF,-,TRBJ1-5,TRBD1,TRBV7-9
TGTGCCTGGAGTGCGGTAGTAGCGGGGGGCACAGATACGCAGTATTTT,CAWSAVVAGGTDTQYF,-,TRBJ2-3,TRBD2,TRBV30
TGTGCCAGCAGCTTAGGGGGAGGGAATCAGCCCCAGCATTTT,CASSLGGGNQPQHF,once,TRBJ1-5,-,TRBV11-2
TGTGCCAGCAGCGCCCGGACAGGGTACGGGTACGAGCAGTACTTC,CASSARTGYGYEQYF,-,TRBJ2-7,TRBD1,TRBV11-3
TGTGCCAGCAGCTTGAGGGGGATAAGCAATCAGCCCCAGCATTTT,CASSLRGISNQPQHF,-,TRBJ1-5,-,TRBV5-5
TGTGCCAGCAGCCCGGGCTTATCGTCAGGGGTATCGCCCCAGCATTTT,CASSPGLSSGVSPQHF,-,TRBJ1-5,-,TRBV5-8
TGTGCCAGTAGTCGGGTACAGGGCCGTCACCAAGAGACCCAGTACTTC,CASSRVQGRHQETQYF,once,TRBJ2-5,-,TRBV19
TGCGCCAGCAGCCAGGCGACTAGCGGGGGACAAGAGACCCAGTACTTC,CASSQATSGGQETQYF,-,TRBJ2-5,TRBD2,TRBV4-3
TGTGCCAGCTCACCGGGTATCCGTATGACAGGTTCTGGGGCCAACGTCCTGACTTTC,CASSPGIRMTGSGANVLTF,-,TRBJ2-6,-,TRBV18
TGTGCCAGCAGCTTCGGAGCGGGAGGATCCTCTGGGGCCAACGTCCTGACTTTC,CASSFGAGGSSGANVLTF,-,TRBJ2-6,TRBD2,TRBV7-6
TGTGCCAGCAGCTCACAGGGGACCTCTGGAAACACCATATATTTT,CASSSQGTSGNTIYF,-,TRBJ1-3,TRBD1,TRBV7-2
TGTGCCAGCAGTTTATCTAAGGGAGTGAGCACTGAAGCTTTCTTT,CASSLSKGVSTEAFF,-,TRBJ1-1,-,TRBV27
TGTGCCAGCAGGAGTTGGGGGCGCAAGTCCGGGGAGCTGTTTTTT,CASRSWGRKSGELFF,-,TRBJ2-2,-,TRBV5-4
TGTGCCAGCAGCTTACCTGGGACAGGGGGCTCGGATGGCTACACCTTC,CASSLPGTGGSDGYTF,-,TRBJ1-2,TRBD1,TRBV5-8
TGCGCCAGCAGGCAGACTAGCCGCCGCGATGAGCAGTTCTTC,CASRQTSRRDEQFF,-,TRBJ2-1,TRBD2,TRBV5-1
TGCAGCGTTGAAGATGTTAGGGGCGTGGACACTGAAGCTTTCTTT,CSVEDVRGVDTEAFF,once,TRBJ1-1,-,TRBV29-1
TGTGCCAGCAGTCCGAATTCGGGACAGGGTTTGTACGAGCAGTACTTC,CASSPNSGQGLYEQYF,-,TRBJ2-7,TRBD1,TRBV27
TGCGCCAGCAGTGATCCGGGACTAGCGGCTGCTCCAGATACGCAGTATTTT,CASSDPGLAAAPDTQYF,-,TRBJ2-3,TRBD2,TRBV10-2
TGTGCCAGCAGCGGAGGGGTTACCTATAGCAATCAGCCCCAGCATTTT,CASSGGVTYSNQPQHF,-,TRBJ1-5,-,TRBV5-8
TGTGCCAGCAGTCAAGACAGAAACAATCAGCCCCAGCATTTT,CASSQDRNNQPQHF,once,TRBJ1-5,-,TRBV7-2
TGTGCCAGCAGCCTGGGACAGGGGAGTGAAGCTTTCTTT,CASSLGQGSEAFF,-,TRBJ1-1,TRBD1,TRBV28
TGTGCCAGCAGCGAGGGGGACGGAGGCTCCAACGAGCAGTACTTC,CASSEGDGGSNEQYF,-,TRBJ2-7,-,TRBV9
TGTGCCAGCAGCCCCCTCTCGAGTGGTGGCTACACCTTC,CASSPLSSGGYTF,-,TRBJ1-2,-,TRBV3-1/TRBV3-2
TGTGCCTGGAGTCCGTCTAAACAACGGGGACTAGCGGGCCTCTACAATGAGCAGTTCTTC,CAWSPSKQRGLAGLYNEQFF,-,TRBJ2-1,TRBD2,TRBV30
TGTGCCAGCAGCTCCCACAGCCAAGAGACCCAGTACTTC,CASSSHSQETQYF,-,TRBJ2-5,-,TRBV5-5
TGTGCCACCAGTGGTCCAGCGGGATACACAGATACGCAGTATTTT,CATSGPAGYTDTQYF,-,TRBJ2-3,TRBD2,TRBV24-1
TGTGCCAGCAGCGCTTCGACTAGCGGGTTTCAGTTCTTC,CASSASTSGFQFF,-,TRBJ2-1,TRBD2,TRBV6-5
TGTGCCACCAGTGTCGTTCAACAGGGCACCTACGAGCAGTACTTC,CATSVVQQGTYEQYF,-,TRBJ2-7,-,TRBV24-1
TGTGCCAGCAGCGTAGGGGGGACAGGGAGGGAAAAACTGTTTTTT,CASSVGGTGREKLFF,-,TRBJ1-4,TRBD1,TRBV9
TGTGCCACTGCTAGCGGGAGGCGAAACACCGGGGAGCTGTTTTTT,CATASGRRNTGELFF,-,TRBJ2-2,TRBD2,TRBV27
TGTGCCAGCAGCCAAGAACTTAGCGGCTACGAGCAGTACTTC,CASSQELSGYEQYF,-,TRBJ2-7,-,TRBV4-2
TGTGCCAGCACCTCCACGCCTGGGACAGAGGATAGCAATCAGCCCCAGCATTTT,CASTSTPGTEDSNQPQHF,-,TRBJ1-5,TRBD1,TRBV5-5
TGTGCCAGCAGCCCCCGGGGGGGAGGGAGCACAGATACGCAGTATTTT,CASSPRGGGSTDTQYF,-,TRBJ2-3,TRBD2,TRBV7-9
TGTGCCAGCAGCGCACGACAGGGGCACACAGATACGCAGTATTTT,CASSARQGHTDTQYF,-,TRBJ2-3,TRBD1,TRBV11-3
TGTGCCAGCAGTTCGAACTTAGCCAAAAACATTCAGTACTTC,CASSSNLAKNIQYF,-,TRBJ2-4,-,TRBV11-2
TGCGCCAGCAGCCAAGGTTACCAGGCGGGCGATTCACCCCTCCACTTT,CASSQGYQAGDSPLHF,once,TRBJ1-6,-,TRBV4-1
TGTGCCAGCAGCTCGGGACTAGCGGGAGCCAATGAGCAGTTCTTC,CASSSGLAGANEQFF,-,TRBJ2-1,TRBD2,TRBV7-3
TGTGCCACCAGTGATCCAGACAGGGGGGCTGAAGCTTTCTTT,CATSDPDRGAEAFF,-,TRBJ1-1,TRBD1,TRBV24-1
TGTGCCAGCAGCCCCCGGGACAGGGGGATCGACGAGCAGTACTTC,CASSPRDRGIDEQYF,-,TRBJ2-7,TRBD1,TRBV7-9
TGTGCCAGCAGCTTAGACAGTAACTATGGCTACACCTTC,CASSLDSNYGYTF,few,TRBJ1-2,-,TRBV5-4
TGTGCCATCAGTGAGTCGCCTAGTAATGAGCAGTTCTTC,CAISESPSNEQFF,-,TRBJ2-1,-,TRBV10-3
TGTGCCAGCAGCGTATGGGACAGCCACAATGAGCAGTTCTTC,CASSVWDSHNEQFF,-,TRBJ2-1,TRBD1,TRBV9
TGCGCCAGCAGCCAGCCGGGACAGGGCTCCGAAGAGCAGTACTTC,CASSQPGQGSEEQYF,-,TRBJ2-7,TRBD1,TRBV4-3
TGTGCCAGCAGCCACAGGACAGGGCCGAATAATTCACCCCTCCACTTT,CASSHRTGPNNSPLHF,-,TRBJ1-6,TRBD1,TRBV7-9
TGTGCCAGCAGCCCCAACCGACAGGGTCGGGGCTATGGCTACACCTTC,CASSPNRQGRGYGYTF,-,TRBJ1-2,TRBD1,TRBV7-3